Sequencing of this T cell receptor beta chain was carried out in a study of cytomegalovirus exposure and HLA in healthy donors. 60 Vbeta and 13 Jbeta primers were used in PCR. Assay: immunoSEQ multiplex PCR; the TCRdb copy retains only in-frame clones and omits some. The sample shows 130,000 to 150,000 clones, approximately 80% of them seen only once. Points from the study as a whole: Later work found that TCR association rates differed between HLA loci; DRB1 had the most and HLA-C the fewest. In all likelihood, a cluster of highly shared sequence variants was a sequencing artifact. Prior analysis indicated that the majority of TCR beta V segments exhibited productivity approximately 90% or approximately 30% of the time. Most subjects' HLA-A and HLA-B alleles were reportedly predicted from TCR beta sequences.

CDR3 length: 15 amino acids. Germline lookup yields CDR1 MNHNS and CDR2 SASEGT. Worth noting for this clone: Its antigen remains unknown.

Sequenced: PBMCs. This TCR derives from a boy aged 2 to 10 in good health and CMV-seronegative. V is TRBV6-1 and J is TRBJ2-5; TRBD1 is a possible D gene (6 bases). The end of the DNA is better explained by TRBJ2-7, so the J call may be wrong. The CDR3 region has the DNA TGTGCCAGCACTACGGACAGAGGATTAGCCTACGAGCAGTACTTC. Protein product: CASTTDRGLAYEQYF.